The 10 T cell receptor beta chains given below trace back to one sample, sequenced in a study of blood T cell repertoires in COVID-19. Sequenced by immunoSEQ multiplex PCR; TCRdb stores in-frame clones only, minus some. The table lists 150,000 to 200,000 clones, 65% to 90% of them singletons. The sequenced material came from peripheral blood. The receptors were sampled from a man between 60 and 75 years old with acute or convalescent COVID-19.

The J gene is TRBJ1-2, the V gene TRBV5-6; the D is unclear. The CDR3 is 14 residues long. Germline-derived CDR1 and CDR2 are SGHDT and YYEEEE. Trimming left V 0 bases short and J 8 bases short, with 14 bases between. The CDR3 region is CASSLAGSGRGYTF. Written as DNA, the CDR3 is TGTGCCAGCAGCTTGGCCGGGAGCGGGCGCGGCTACACCTTC.

This clone was detected a few times. The gene calls are TRBV5-8 and TRBJ1-2; D is unresolved. Between the trimmed V and J ends, which lost 0 bases and 1 base, there was a span of 7 bases. Germline V gives CDR1 SGHTS, CDR2 YDEGEE. This CDR3 region has 14 residues. The CDR3: CASSLAPLNYGYTF. In DNA, the CDR3 is TGTGCCAGCAGCTTGGCCCCCCTTAACTATGGCTACACCTTC.

The chain uses TRBV19 and TRBJ2-6; 10 positions agree with TRBD1. The CDR3 is 17 amino acids. The trim removed 6 bases at V and 2 bases at J, leaving 7 bases unmatched. Germline CDR1 and CDR2: LNHDA and SQIVND (reference sequence). The CDR3 is CASSPGQGLAGANVLTF. The CDR3 nucleotides are TGTGCCAGTAGCCCGGGACAGGGGTTAGCTGGGGCCAACGTCCTGACTTTC.

The rearrangement uses TRBV19 and TRBJ1-1; D is unresolved. CDR3 size: 12 residues. Germline values: CDR1 LNHDA, CDR2 SQIVND (reference sequence). The germline V and J ends were trimmed by 6 bases and 3 bases, with 8 bases remaining between them. CDR3 sequence reads: CASSSVYTEAFF. CDR3 bases: TGTGCCAGTAGCTCGGTTTACACTGAAGCTTTCTTT. Full variable domain (rest looked up from reference TRBV19 and TRBJ1-1): DGGITQSPKYLFRKEGQNVTLSCEQNLNHDAMYWYRQDPGQGLRLIYYSQIVNDFQKGDIAEGYSVSREKKESFPLTVTSAQKNPTAFYLCASSSVYTEAFFGQGTRLTVV.

The genes are TRBV24-1 and TRBJ2-3; perhaps TRBD1 as D (6 bases). Trimming cost V 2 bases and J 0 bases, with 11 bases left between them. The CDR3 extends over 16 amino acids. Germline-derived CDR1 and CDR2 are KGHDR and SFDVKD. In nucleotides, the CDR3 is TGTGCCACCAGTGATTACGGACAGAGGAGCACAGATACGCAGTATTTT. This sequence encodes CATSDYGQRSTDTQYF.

This clone was detected only once. The rearrangement links TRBV5-3 to TRBJ2-3, with 9 bases fitting TRBD1. TRBV5-3 counts as an open reading frame of uncertain function. The CDR3 has 15 residues. V trimming: 3 bases; J trimming: 3 bases; junction bases outside the gene matches: 5. The CDR3 nucleotides read TGTGCCAGAAGCTCCACCGGGACAGGGACAGATACGCAGTATTTT. Protein product: CARSSTGTGTDTQYF.

V and J are TRBV7-2 and TRBJ1-1, with D possibly TRBD1 on 5 matching bases. This CDR3 has 14 amino acids. Between the trimmed V and J ends, which lost 0 bases and 5 bases, there was a span of 10 bases. Per the germline V gene, CDR1 is SGHTA and CDR2 is FQGNSA. Here the CDR3 DNA reads TGTGCCAGCAGCTTAGCCGGGACTCGGACTGAAGCTTTCTTT. Protein sequence: CASSLAGTRTEAFF.

V usage is TRBV4-2 and J usage is TRBJ1-4; 11 bases line up with TRBD1. The CDR3 is made up of 17 amino acids. Germline CDR1 is LGHNA and CDR2 is YNFKEQ. V shed 4 bases, J shed 6 bases, and the junction held 10 bases outside the gene matches. The CDR3 DNA follows: TGTGCCAGCAGCCCAACCGGGACAGGGGGACTTGATGAAAAACTGTTTTTT. Amino acids: CASSPTGTGGLDEKLFF.

This chain uses TRBV10-3 with TRBJ1-5, with D hard to call. With 0 bases removed from V and 0 bases from J, the gap between germline ends came to 9 bases. The CDR3 spans 16 residues. The germline CDR1 and CDR2 sequences are ENHRY and SYGVKD. The CDR3 spells CAISESQAYSNQPQHF. The CDR3 DNA follows: TGTGCCATCAGTGAGTCGCAGGCTTATAGCAATCAGCCCCAGCATTTT.

This clone was counted a single time. The genes are TRBV5-1 and TRBJ2-1; TRBD2 matches 9 bases. Unmatched junction bases numbered 9, after V lost 4 bases and J lost 7 bases. Germline-derived CDR1 and CDR2 are SGHRS and YFSETQ. The CDR3 is 15 residues long. CDR3 amino acids: CASSPFRGRDNEQFF. CDR3 DNA: TGCGCCAGCAGCCCCTTCCGCGGGAGGGATAATGAGCAGTTCTTC.